This TCR beta chain was documented in a study of blood T cell repertoires in COVID-19. Turning to the study itself: Material from acute and convalescent COVID-19 was sourced from the United States, Italy and Spain. PBMCs, B-cell-depleted T cells, or T cells provided the cDNA or gDNA that made up the material.

From germline, CDR1 is SGHTA and CDR2 FQGTGA. V gave up 5 bases and J gave up 0 bases; unmatched junction bases: 2. This CDR3 is built from 15 residues. Per the original methods: From reference gene primer amplification, estimates of nucleated cell counts were derived. The method was immunoSEQ multiplex PCR; TCRdb's version includes in-frame clones alone and lacks a portion of them. Clone size and the V and J calls come from that table; the DNA yielded D and trimming. The repertoire has about 120,000 clones, around nine tenths of them found once; the top ten carry roughly 2.1%. This clone was observed a few times.

The chain employs TRBV7-3 and TRBJ2-2, with 8 bases identical to TRBD2. The sample comprised peripheral blood. This TCR was recovered from a woman between 50 and 59 years old with acute or convalescent COVID-19. CDR3 nucleotides: TGTGCCAGCAGCCCGACTAGCGCGAACACCGGGGAGCTGTTTTTT. Residues: CASSPTSANTGELFF.